These 12 T cell receptor beta chains were all obtained from the same sample, sequenced in a study of T cells in Graves' hyperthyroidism and ophthalmopathy. Amplification of TCR beta CDR3 regions was performed using RNA transcripts as template. HTBI primers were employed in a first-round RT-PCR of the TCR CDR3. TCRdb itself ran the multiplex PCR reads through MiXCR, one entry per CDR3 protein. The sample lists approximately 400,000 distinct CDR3 sequences; approximately 13% were seen once. The sequencing sample was made of blood. These receptors all stem from a man aged 30 to 45 with Graves' hyperthyroidism that later progressed to Graves' ophthalmopathy.

V and J are TRBV18 and TRBJ2-2, with 7 bases identical to TRBD1. After removal of 3 bases from V and 0 bases from J, the junction contained 1 base not matched to a gene. CDR1 and CDR2 from the germline V gene are KGHSH and LQKENI. This CDR3 is 15 amino acids long. The CDR3 nucleotides are TGTGCCAGCTCACCTACAGGGGCGAACACCGGGGAGCTGTTTTTT. Residues: CASSPTGANTGELFF.

The gene calls are TRBV24-1 and TRBJ2-7, with no clear D. The CDR3 is 13 amino acids. Germline V gene lookup returns CDR1 KGHDR and CDR2 SFDVKD. Trimming took off 4 bases at V and 2 bases at J, with 8 bases between the two ends. The CDR3 coding sequence is TGTGCCACCAGTGAATCTTCCGCCTACGAGCAGTACTTC. Its protein is CATSESSAYEQYF.

This clonotype was observed at least ten times. The rearrangement joins TRBV6-1 to TRBJ2-2; D is perhaps TRBD1 or TRBD2 (5 bases each). Trimming left V 7 bases short and J 0 bases short, with 12 bases between. The CDR3 totals 15 residues. Germline assignment: CDR1 MNHNS and CDR2 SASEGT. The CDR3 loop is CASTLRGTNTGELFF. In DNA, the CDR3 is TGTGCCAGCACTTTGAGGGGAACGAACACCGGGGAGCTGTTTTTT.

The chain employs TRBV12-3 or TRBV12-4 and TRBJ1-5; TRBD1 is a possible D gene (5 bases). Trimming stripped 6 bases from V and 1 base from J, with 16 bases between. The CDR3 contains 16 residues. CDR3 DNA: TGTGCCAGCAGCCGGGGCCCGGTTGGGAGCAATCAGCCCCAGCATTTT. It encodes CASSRGPVGSNQPQHF.

This clonotype was detected a few times. This chain uses TRBV20-1 with TRBJ2-1; TRBD2 is a possible D gene (6 bases). Germline V gene data show CDR1 as DFQATT and CDR2 as SNEGSKA (reference sequence). The CDR3 is 17 amino acids. Trimming pared 0 bases from V and 0 bases from J, leaving 15 bases between. DNA of the CDR3: TGCAGTGCTAGAGATCAAGGAGGGGTAAGCTCCTACAATGAGCAGTTCTTC. Translating it yields CSARDQGGVSSYNEQFF.

The rearrangement joins TRBV6-5 to TRBJ1-6, with D maybe TRBD1 (5 bases). Germline V lookup: CDR1 MNHEY, CDR2 SVGAGI. The CDR3 loop spans 18 amino acids. The V end was cut by 0 bases, the J end by 4 bases, with 16 bases between. The CDR3 sequence: CASSYSPREHDYNSPLHF. For the CDR3, the DNA is TGTGCCAGCAGTTACTCCCCCAGGGAACATGATTATAATTCACCCCTCCACTTT.

This clonotype was recorded many times. The rearrangement uses TRBV2 and TRBJ2-5; D is possibly TRBD2 (5 bases). The CDR3 runs 14 residues. Deletions cut 7 bases from V and 7 bases from J, with 19 bases between. Germline CDR1 is SNHLY and CDR2 is FYNNEI. CDR3 amino acids: CASKPDGEGRTQYF. The DNA of the CDR3 is TGTGCCAGCAAACCTGACGGGGAAGGCAGGACCCAGTACTTC. The full variable domain, completed using reference TRBV2 and TRBJ2-5, is EPEVTQTPSHQVTQMGQEVILRCVPISNHLYFYWYRQILGQKVEFLVSFYNNEISEKSEIFDDQFSVERPDGSNFTLKIRSTKLEDSAMYFCASKPDGEGRTQYFGPGTRLLVL.

The chain carries TRBV7-2 and TRBJ2-2; D may be TRBD2 (5 bases). CDR3 length: 14 residues. Trimming removed 6 bases at V and 3 bases at J, with 11 bases between. CDR1 is SGHTA and CDR2 is FQGNSA in the germline V gene. CDR3 nucleotides: TGTGCCAGCAGGCCGGACTTCTACACCGGGGAGCTGTTTTTT. Residues: CASRPDFYTGELFF.

A note on this clonotype: Germline is not matched at one junction end, which may reflect a read error. The chain is built from TRBV3-1 and TRBJ1-2, with 8 bases fitting TRBD1. Germline V gene sequence: CDR1 LGHDT, CDR2 YNNKEL (reference sequence). CDR3 length equals 12 residues. CDR3 residues: CASSPPGGPSAF. Written as DNA, the CDR3 is TGTGCCAGCAGCCCCCCAGGGGGCCCGTCAGCCTTC.

Only a few counts were recorded for this clonotype. The CDR3 region is CASSPRGRTTQYF. The DNA for the CDR3 is TGTGCCAGCAGTCCCAGGGGGCGTACGACCCAGTACTTC. The chain has TRBV11-3 and TRBJ2-5; 8 nucleotides match TRBD1. This CDR3 has 13 residues. Per germline, CDR1 SGHNT and CDR2 YENEEA. The trim removed 6 bases at V and 7 bases at J, leaving 7 bases unmatched.

This clonotype was counted many times. The rearrangement joins TRBV18 to TRBJ1-1; D uncertain. Between the trimmed V and J ends, which lost 0 bases and 0 bases, there was a span of 8 bases. Germline V gives CDR1 KGHSH, CDR2 LQKENI. The CDR3 spans 15 residues. The CDR3 DNA sequence: TGTGCCAGCTCACCACCGGGCTTCATGAACACTGAAGCTTTCTTT. It specifies CASSPPGFMNTEAFF.

This clonotype was picked up many times. The V gene is TRBV30, the J gene TRBJ2-5; a possible D gene is TRBD2 (7 bases). CDR3 length: 13 residues. The ends were cut back, 1 base at V and 5 bases at J, with 11 bases in the middle. CDR1 GTSNPN and CDR2 SVGIG come from the germline V gene (reference sequence). CDR3 bases: TGTGCCTGGAGTGGAAGGGGGGGGGAGACCCAGTACTTC. It is translated as CAWSGRGGETQYF.